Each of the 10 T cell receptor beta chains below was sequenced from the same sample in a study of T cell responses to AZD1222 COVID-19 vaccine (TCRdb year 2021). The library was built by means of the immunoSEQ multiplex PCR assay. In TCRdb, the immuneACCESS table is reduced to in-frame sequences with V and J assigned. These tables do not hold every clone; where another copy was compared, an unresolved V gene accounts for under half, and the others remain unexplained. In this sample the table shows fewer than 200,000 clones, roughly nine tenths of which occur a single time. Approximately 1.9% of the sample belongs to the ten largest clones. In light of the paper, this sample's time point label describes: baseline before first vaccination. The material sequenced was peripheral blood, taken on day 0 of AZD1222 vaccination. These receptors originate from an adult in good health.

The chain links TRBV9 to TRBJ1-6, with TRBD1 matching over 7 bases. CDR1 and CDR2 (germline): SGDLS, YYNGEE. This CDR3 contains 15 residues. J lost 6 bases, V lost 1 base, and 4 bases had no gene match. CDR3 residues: CASSVRQGFNSPLHF. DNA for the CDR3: TGTGCCAGCAGCGTACGACAGGGTTTTAATTCACCCCTCCACTTT. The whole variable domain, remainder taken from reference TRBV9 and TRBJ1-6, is DSGVTQTPKHLITATGQRVTLRCSPRSGDLSVYWYQQSLDQGLQFLIQYYNGEERAKGNILERFSAQQFPDLHSELNLSSLELGDSALYFCASSVRQGFNSPLHFGNGTRLTVT.

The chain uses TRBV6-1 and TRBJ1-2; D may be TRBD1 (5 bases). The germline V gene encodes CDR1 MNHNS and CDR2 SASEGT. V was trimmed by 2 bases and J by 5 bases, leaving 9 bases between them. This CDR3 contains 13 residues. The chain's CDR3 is CASSESGEYGYTF. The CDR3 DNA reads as TGTGCCAGCAGTGAATCGGGGGAGTATGGCTACACCTTC.

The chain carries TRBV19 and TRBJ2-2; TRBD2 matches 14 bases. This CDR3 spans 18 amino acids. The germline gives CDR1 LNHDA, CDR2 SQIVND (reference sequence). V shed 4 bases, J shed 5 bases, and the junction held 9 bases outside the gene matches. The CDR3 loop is CASSKGLAGVRGTGELFF. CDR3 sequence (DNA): TGTGCCAGTAGTAAGGGACTAGCGGGAGTAAGAGGAACCGGGGAGCTGTTTTTT.

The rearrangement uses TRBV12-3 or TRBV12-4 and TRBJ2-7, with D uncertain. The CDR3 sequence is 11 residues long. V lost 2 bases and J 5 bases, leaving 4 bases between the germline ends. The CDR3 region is CASSLHNEQYF. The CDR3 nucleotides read TGTGCCAGCAGTTTACATAACGAGCAGTACTTC.

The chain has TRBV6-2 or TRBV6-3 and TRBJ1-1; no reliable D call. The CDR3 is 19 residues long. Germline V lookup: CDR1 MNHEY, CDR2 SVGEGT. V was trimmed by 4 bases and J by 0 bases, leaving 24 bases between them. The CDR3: CASSSNWPGRIKMNTEAFF. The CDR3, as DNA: TGTGCCAGCAGTTCTAATTGGCCCGGGAGGATAAAAATGAACACTGAAGCTTTCTTT.

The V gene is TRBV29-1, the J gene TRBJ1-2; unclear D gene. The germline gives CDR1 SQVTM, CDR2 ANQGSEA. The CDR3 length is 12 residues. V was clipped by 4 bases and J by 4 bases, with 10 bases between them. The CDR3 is CSVGDGAYGYTF. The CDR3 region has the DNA TGCAGCGTTGGAGACGGCGCCTATGGCTACACCTTC. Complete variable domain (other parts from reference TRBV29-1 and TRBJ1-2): SAVISQKPSRDICQRGTSLTIQCQVDSQVTMMFWYRQQPGQSLTLIATANQGSEATYESGFVIDKFPISRPNLTFSTLTVSNMSPEDSSIYLCSVGDGAYGYTFGSGTRLTVV.

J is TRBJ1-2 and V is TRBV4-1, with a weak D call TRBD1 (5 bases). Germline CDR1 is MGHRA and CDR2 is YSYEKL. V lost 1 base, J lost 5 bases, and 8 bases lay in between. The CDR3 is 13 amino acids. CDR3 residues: CASSQGSGYGYTF. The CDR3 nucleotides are TGCGCCAGCAGCCAAGGGTCAGGGTATGGCTACACCTTC.

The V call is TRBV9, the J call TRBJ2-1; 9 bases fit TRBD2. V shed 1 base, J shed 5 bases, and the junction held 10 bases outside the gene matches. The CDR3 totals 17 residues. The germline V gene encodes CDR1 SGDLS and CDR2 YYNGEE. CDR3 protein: CASSVFPSGDANNEQFF. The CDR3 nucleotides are TGTGCCAGCAGCGTATTCCCTAGCGGGGATGCAAACAATGAGCAGTTCTTC. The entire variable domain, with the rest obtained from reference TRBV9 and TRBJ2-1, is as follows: DSGVTQTPKHLITATGQRVTLRCSPRSGDLSVYWYQQSLDQGLQFLIQYYNGEERAKGNILERFSAQQFPDLHSELNLSSLELGDSALYFCASSVFPSGDANNEQFFGPGTRLTVL.

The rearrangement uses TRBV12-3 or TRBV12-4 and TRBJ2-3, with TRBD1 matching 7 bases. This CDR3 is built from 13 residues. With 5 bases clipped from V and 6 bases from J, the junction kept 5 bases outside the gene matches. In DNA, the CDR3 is TGTGCCAGCAGTCCAACAGGGGCTGATACGCAGTATTTT. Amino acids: CASSPTGADTQYF.

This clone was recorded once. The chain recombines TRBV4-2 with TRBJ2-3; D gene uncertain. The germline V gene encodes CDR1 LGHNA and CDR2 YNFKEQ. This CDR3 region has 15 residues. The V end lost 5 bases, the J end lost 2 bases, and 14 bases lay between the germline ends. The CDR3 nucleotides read TGTGCCAGCAGCGAACAATCAGGTTCCACAGATACGCAGTATTTT. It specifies CASSEQSGSTDTQYF.